Shown below are 25 T cell receptor beta chains from a single sample sequenced in a study of blood T cell repertoires in COVID-19. TCRdb's table, derived via immunoSEQ multiplex PCR, lists solely in-frame clones and lacks some. The repertoire has 390,000 or so clones, roughly 90% of them found once; the top ten carry approximately 1.4%. The sequencing sample was made of peripheral blood. Receptors were obtained from a woman aged 30 to 39 with active or convalescent COVID-19.

The chain is built from TRBV6-1 and TRBJ1-3; 12 bases are a match to TRBD1. This CDR3 has 16 amino acids. Per germline, CDR1 MNHNS and CDR2 SASEGT. Germline trimming cut 2 bases from V and 4 bases from J; bases unmatched to any gene: 3. In DNA, the CDR3 is TGTGCCAGCAGTGAACGGGACAGGGGGCAAGGAAACACCATATATTTT. This codes for CASSERDRGQGNTIYF.

V usage is TRBV18 and J usage is TRBJ2-4; 8 bases fit TRBD1. The CDR3 is made up of 18 amino acids. Germline lookup yields CDR1 KGHSH and CDR2 LQKENI. V dropped 6 bases and J dropped 0; count of bases not matched to a gene: 13. This chain's CDR3 is CASSPTGTGDVAKNIQYF. Written as DNA, the CDR3 is TGTGCCAGCTCTCCCACCGGGACAGGCGACGTAGCCAAAAACATTCAGTACTTC. Combining the CDR3 with reference TRBV18 and TRBJ2-4 gives the whole variable domain NAGVMQNPRHLVRRRGQEARLRCSPMKGHSHVYWYRQLPEEGLKFMVYLQKENIIDESGMPKERFSAEFPKEGPSILRIQQVVRGDSAAYFCASSPTGTGDVAKNIQYFGAGTRLSVL.

This clone has only one observation. The V gene is TRBV27, the J gene TRBJ2-1; 7 bases align to TRBD1. The CDR3 is 14 residues long. In germline, CDR1 is MNHEY, CDR2 SMNVEV (reference sequence). V dropped 6 bases and J dropped 7; count of bases not matched to a gene: 9. CDR3 sequence: CASRQGWVGNEQFF. The CDR3 DNA is TGTGCCAGCAGACAGGGGTGGGTCGGTAATGAGCAGTTCTTC.

This chain links TRBV12-3 or TRBV12-4 with TRBJ1-1; D gene ambiguous. The V and J ends lost 8 bases and 6 bases respectively, with 16 bases between them. This CDR3 has 13 residues. This CDR3 reads CASARIGVPEAFF. In DNA, the CDR3 is TGTGCCAGCGCCCGTATCGGAGTACCTGAAGCTTTCTTT.

A word on this clone: The identical CDR3 is also encoded by other nucleotide sequences in the sample. The chain uses TRBV5-4 and TRBJ1-2; weak D call: TRBD1 (5 bases). The length of the CDR3 is 13 residues. Trimming took 0 bases from V and 5 from J, leaving 8 bases between them. Germline CDR1 reads SGHNT; CDR2 reads YYREEE (reference sequence). The CDR3 DNA sequence: TGTGCCAGCAGCTTGGCGGGGGGTTATGGCTACACCTTC. As protein: CASSLAGGYGYTF.

The chain uses TRBV7-9 and TRBJ2-3; 7 bases line up with TRBD1. CDR3 size: 14 residues. Germline CDR1 SEHNR, CDR2 FQNEAQ (reference sequence). V was clipped by 3 bases and J by 1 base; unmatched bases: 1. DNA for the CDR3: TGTGCCAGCAGCTTTACAGGGGGCACAGATACGCAGTATTTT. Protein sequence: CASSFTGGTDTQYF.

This clone was found a few times. The chain carries TRBV30 and TRBJ1-2; 9 positions agree with TRBD1. The V and J ends lost 2 bases and 5 bases, in that order; junction bases with no gene match: 24. The CDR3 contains 20 residues. Germline values: CDR1 GTSNPN, CDR2 SVGIG (reference sequence). CDR3 sequence reads: CAWSKSDISTGTGLGYGYTF. Here the CDR3 DNA reads TGTGCCTGGAGTAAAAGCGACATTTCTACCGGGACAGGGTTGGGTTATGGCTACACCTTC. The variable domain in full, with the rest retrieved from reference TRBV30 and TRBJ1-2, is SQTIHQWPATLVQPVGSPLSLECTVEGTSNPNLYWYRQAAGRGLQLLFYSVGIGQISSEVPQNLSASRPQDRQFILSSKKLLLSDSGFYLCAWSKSDISTGTGLGYGYTFGSGTRLTVV.

The sample holds one count of this clone. V and J are TRBV7-2 and TRBJ2-1; 15 bases map to TRBD2. Germline CDR1 SGHTA, CDR2 FQGNSA. The CDR3 has 18 residues. V dropped 1 base and J dropped 9; count of bases not matched to a gene: 10. CDR3 loop: CASSLVGLAGGLVTEQFF. CDR3 sequence (DNA): TGTGCCAGCAGCTTAGTAGGACTAGCGGGGGGGCTAGTAACTGAGCAGTTCTTC.

Worth noting for this clone: This CDR3 is also generated by other DNA sequences in the sample. The chain carries TRBV6-5 and TRBJ1-1, with a possible D match to TRBD1 (5 bases). CDR1 is MNHEY and CDR2 is SVGAGI in the germline V gene. CDR3 length equals 14 residues. Trimming left V 4 bases short and J 0 bases short, with 9 bases between. CDR3 nucleotide sequence: TGTGCCAGCAGTTCCGCAGGGCTGAACACTGAAGCTTTCTTT. Protein sequence: CASSSAGLNTEAFF.

This CDR3 is CASSRRSQGQENTEAFF. DNA for the CDR3: TGTGCCAGCAGCAGGCGGTCTCAGGGGCAAGAGAATACTGAAGCTTTCTTT. This chain links TRBV21-1 with TRBJ1-1; no check of the table's D call, TRBD1, against the DNA was made. TRBV21-1 is a documented pseudogene. The CDR3 consists of 17 residues.

DNA of the CDR3: TGTGCCAGCAGCCAATCGTCGGCAGGGGACACTGAAGCTTTCTTT. This translates into CASSQSSAGDTEAFF. This chain joins TRBV16 and TRBJ1-1; D is perhaps TRBD1 (6 bases). Trimming stripped 0 bases from V and 3 bases from J, with 11 bases between. This CDR3 comprises 15 residues. CDR1 and CDR2 from the germline V gene are KGHSY and FQNENV.

The CDR3 is CASRAYWAVDTEAFF. The CDR3, as DNA: TGTGCCAGCAGAGCTTATTGGGCAGTCGACACTGAAGCTTTCTTT. The chain couples TRBV6-5 to TRBJ1-1; unclear D gene. The CDR3 consists of 15 residues. V was pared by 6 bases and J by 3 bases, with 17 bases between. The V gene's germline CDR1 is MNHEY and CDR2 SVGAGI.

This chain links TRBV9 with TRBJ1-6, with a tentative D call TRBD1 (5 bases). The CDR3 has 14 amino acids. The V end lost 3 bases, the J end lost 9 bases, and 13 bases lay between the germline ends. CDR1 SGDLS and CDR2 YYNGEE come from the germline V gene. Here the CDR3 DNA reads TGTGCCAGCAGCGGAGGACACTCTGGTTCACCCCTCCACTTT. Protein product: CASSGGHSGSPLHF.

The V call is TRBV5-1, the J call TRBJ1-1; TRBD1 matches 7 bases. V gave up 0 bases and J gave up 7 bases; unmatched junction bases: 6. CDR1 SGHRS and CDR2 YFSETQ come from the germline V gene. The length of the CDR3 is 14 residues. The DNA of the CDR3 is TGCGCCAGCAGCTTGGTGGGACAGCTAAATGAAGCTTTCTTT. Protein product: CASSLVGQLNEAFF.

The chain carries TRBV7-9 and TRBJ2-5; 7 positions match TRBD1. The CDR3 spans 18 residues. Germline V gene sequence: CDR1 SEHNR, CDR2 FQNEAQ (reference sequence). J gave up 5 bases and V 5 bases, and 20 bases lay outside the gene matches. As DNA, the CDR3 is TGTGCCAGCAGCAGGAGCCCACTGACAGGGATTAAGGCGGAGACCCAGTACTTC. Protein sequence: CASSRSPLTGIKAETQYF. Full variable domain (rest looked up from reference TRBV7-9 and TRBJ2-5): DTGVSQNPRHKITKRGQNVTFRCDPISEHNRLYWYRQTLGQGPEFLTYFQNEAQLEKSRLLSDRFSAERPKGSFSTLEIQRTEQGDSAMYLCASSRSPLTGIKAETQYFGPGTRLLVL.

V and J are TRBV6-5 and TRBJ2-1, with 7 bases that match TRBD1. The CDR3 is 11 residues long. J lost 13 bases, V lost 8 bases, and 8 bases had no gene match. Germline assignment: CDR1 MNHEY and CDR2 SVGAGI. The CDR3 DNA sequence: TGTGCCAGCCAATCCCGGGACAGACAGTTCTTC. It codes for CASQSRDRQFF.

J is TRBJ2-1 and V is TRBV11-3, with D perhaps TRBD2 (5 bases). Germline V gives CDR1 SGHNT, CDR2 YENEEA. The CDR3 sequence is 15 residues long. Trimming cost V 5 bases and J 0 bases, with 11 bases left between them. CDR3 protein: CASSHEGSSYNEQFF. CDR3 coding DNA: TGTGCCAGCAGCCACGAGGGCAGCTCCTACAATGAGCAGTTCTTC.

The chain carries TRBV24-1 and TRBJ2-3, with D perhaps TRBD2 (6 bases). The CDR3 loop spans 15 amino acids. Germline CDR1 KGHDR, CDR2 SFDVKD. V gave up 3 bases and J gave up 6 bases, with 15 bases separating them. The CDR3 protein is CATSDEGIGGDTQYF. CDR3 in DNA: TGTGCCACCAGTGATGAAGGGATCGGAGGGGATACGCAGTATTTT.

The chain combines TRBV7-9 with TRBJ1-1; weak D call: TRBD1 (5 bases). The length of the CDR3 is 14 residues. The V gene lost 5 bases and the J gene lost 1 base, with 11 bases spanning the gap. From germline, CDR1 is SEHNR and CDR2 FQNEAQ (reference sequence). CDR3 coding DNA: TGTGCCAGCAGCCCGCCCGGGGGGAACACTGAAGCTTTCTTT. This encodes CASSPPGGNTEAFF.

This chain joins TRBV5-1 and TRBJ2-3, with 11 bases that match TRBD2. Germline CDR1 SGHRS, CDR2 YFSETQ. V was pared by 7 bases and J by 4 bases, with 2 bases of the junction left unmatched. CDR3 length: 13 amino acids. DNA for the CDR3: TGCGCCAGCGCACTAGCGGGAGCAGATACGCAGTATTTT. Its translation is CASALAGADTQYF.

The V gene is TRBV3-1 (or the pseudogene TRBV3-2), the J gene TRBJ1-1; the match to TRBD1 covers 9 bases. The CDR3 totals 14 residues. After removal of 4 bases from V and 6 bases from J, the junction contained 6 bases not matched to a gene. Germline values: CDR1 LGHDT, CDR2 YNNKEL (reference sequence). CDR3 DNA: TGTGCCAGCAGCCCTACAGGGGGCGCGGCTGAAGCTTTCTTT. Translation gives CASSPTGGAAEAFF.

The chain is built from TRBV11-2 and TRBJ2-3; D is perhaps TRBD1 (7 bases). Germline CDR1 and CDR2: SGHAT and FQNNGV. The CDR3 length is 15 residues. V shed 5 bases and J shed 0 bases, with 12 bases lying between them. The CDR3 region has the DNA TGTGCCAGCAGCCGCGGGACAGCAAGCACAGATACGCAGTATTTT. Its translation: CASSRGTASTDTQYF. The full variable domain, in which reference TRBV11-2 and TRBJ2-3 provide the parts outside the CDR3, is EAGVAQSPRYKIIEKRQSVAFWCNPISGHATLYWYQQILGQGPKLLIQFQNNGVVDDSQLPKDRFSAERLKGVDSTLKIQPAKLEDSAVYLCASSRGTASTDTQYFGPGTRLTVL.

V gene TRBV6-5 combines with J gene TRBJ1-4; possibly TRBD1 for D (5 bases). This CDR3 has 12 amino acids. In germline, CDR1 is MNHEY, CDR2 SVGAGI. The germline V and J ends were trimmed by 7 bases and 8 bases, with 11 bases remaining between them. The CDR3 protein is CASMGGEEKLFF. The CDR3 nucleotides are TGTGCCAGCATGGGGGGTGAAGAAAAACTGTTTTTT.

This sequence joins TRBV27 and TRBJ1-1, with no clear D. Trimming took off 7 bases at V and 4 bases at J, with 19 bases between the two ends. Per germline, CDR1 MNHEY and CDR2 SMNVEV (reference sequence). The CDR3 length is 15 residues. The CDR3 coding sequence is TGTGCCAGCACCCCCAGTGGGCAGCCCCGCACTGAAGCTTTCTTT. It specifies CASTPSGQPRTEAFF.

The chain employs TRBV18 and TRBJ1-1; D remains unclear. Trimming removed 4 bases at V and 7 bases at J, with 13 bases between. CDR3 size: 13 residues. Germline assignment: CDR1 KGHSH and CDR2 LQKENI. The CDR3 DNA follows: TGTGCCAGCTCACTACCACCCCCGGGTGAAGCTTTCTTT. Translated: CASSLPPPGEAFF.